These 3 T cell receptor beta chains share one sample of origin, sequenced in a study of blood T cell repertoires in COVID-19. Generated by immunoSEQ multiplex PCR, the TCRdb table keeps only in-frame clones and is missing some. The table records under 200,000 clones, roughly 80% of them present only once. The sample comprised PBMCs or T cells enriched from blood (not recorded which). These receptors were collected from an older woman who had recovered from COVID-19.

The genes are TRBV23-1 and TRBJ2-2; 9 nucleotides align to TRBD1. Being an ORF, TRBV23-1 has a function that is uncertain. CDR3 length equals 19 residues. J was trimmed by 1 base and V by 2 bases; bases with no gene match: 11. The CDR3 DNA sequence: TGCGCCAGCAGTCAAACTCCGAACCGGGACAGGGAGAACACCGGGGAGCTGTTTTTT. Protein: CASSQTPNRDRENTGELFF.

The chain links TRBV19 to TRBJ1-6; D uncertain. Between the trimmed V and J ends, which lost 4 bases and 7 bases, there was a span of 14 bases. The CDR3 is 15 residues long. Germline loops: CDR1 LNHDA, CDR2 SQIVND (reference sequence). The CDR3 loop is CASSTKSGRNSPLHF. The CDR3 DNA sequence: TGTGCCAGTAGTACGAAGTCAGGCAGGAATTCACCCCTCCACTTT.

The count of this clone is one. The chain combines TRBV3-1 (or the pseudogene TRBV3-2) with TRBJ2-7; perhaps TRBD1 as D (6 bases). Between the trimmed V and J ends, which lost 3 bases and 6 bases, there was a span of 12 bases. Germline V gene data show CDR1 as LGHDT and CDR2 as YNNKEL (reference sequence). The CDR3 loop spans 13 amino acids. The CDR3 loop reads CASSQGNRAEQYF. The CDR3 DNA is TGTGCCAGCAGCCAGGGCAACAGGGCCGAGCAGTACTTC.